This is a list of T cell receptor beta chains from one sample in a study of CD8 T cells in Susac syndrome. Via MiXCR, TCRdb re-called the immunoSEQ multiplex PCR reads, giving one row per CDR3 protein. The data contain around 180,000 distinct CDR3 sequences, roughly 95% of them singletons. The source material was CD8+ T cells from PBMCs. The origin of the receptors is a human donor with multiple sclerosis. Each CDR3 is given with its conserved first and last residue. A D gene is named only where the DNA matches it firmly. Size values are once, few and many counts, or a class for expanded clones, and some rows have none.

d_gene: -
abundance: -
j_gene: TRBJ1-2
v_gene: TRBV20-1
CDR3aa: CSARERGPYGYTF
CDR3nt: TGCAGTGCTAGAGAGCGGGGCCCCTATGGCTACACCTTC

d_gene: -
abundance: -
j_gene: TRBJ2-7
v_gene: TRBV2
CDR3aa: CASTGRAYEQYF
CDR3nt: TGTGCCAGCACGGGAAGAGCCTACGAGCAGTACTTC

d_gene: TRBD1
abundance: -
j_gene: TRBJ1-2
v_gene: TRBV11-2
CDR3aa: CASSSTGIVNYGYTF
CDR3nt: TGTGCCAGCAGCTCGACAGGGATAGTGAACTATGGCTACACCTTC

d_gene: -
abundance: -
j_gene: TRBJ1-1
v_gene: TRBV20-1
CDR3aa: CSARVVNTEAFF
CDR3nt: TGCAGTGCTAGGGTCGTGAACACTGAAGCTTTCTTT

d_gene: -
abundance: -
j_gene: TRBJ2-7
v_gene: TRBV20-1
CDR3aa: CSASPSERAYEQYF
CDR3nt: TGCAGTGCTAGCCCCTCAGAGCGGGCGTACGAGCAGTACTTC

d_gene: -
abundance: -
j_gene: TRBJ2-1
v_gene: TRBV11-3
CDR3aa: CASSPAPGGWEQFF
CDR3nt: TGTGCCAGCAGCCCGGCCCCCGGTGGTTGGGAGCAGTTCTTC

d_gene: -
abundance: -
j_gene: TRBJ2-1
v_gene: TRBV5-6
CDR3aa: CASSLMVGAANEQFF
CDR3nt: TGTGCCAGCAGCTTGATGGTCGGGGCGGCAAATGAGCAGTTCTTC

d_gene: TRBD2
abundance: -
j_gene: TRBJ2-5
v_gene: TRBV20-1
CDR3aa: CSAREVTSAQETQYF
CDR3nt: TGCAGTGCTAGAGAAGTCACTAGCGCCCAAGAGACCCAGTACTTC

d_gene: -
abundance: -
j_gene: TRBJ1-2
v_gene: TRBV15
CDR3aa: CATSRADGNYGYTF
CDR3nt: TGTGCCACCAGCAGAGCGGACGGTAACTATGGCTACACCTTC

d_gene: TRBD2
abundance: -
j_gene: TRBJ2-7
v_gene: TRBV7-9
CDR3aa: CASSPGLAGRYEQYF
CDR3nt: TGTGCCAGCAGCCCAGGACTAGCGGGACGCTACGAGCAGTACTTC

d_gene: TRBD1
abundance: few
j_gene: TRBJ2-7
v_gene: TRBV27
CDR3aa: CASSFTGGREQYF
CDR3nt: TGTGCCAGCAGTTTCACAGGGGGCCGCGAGCAGTACTTC

d_gene: -
abundance: -
j_gene: TRBJ2-7
v_gene: TRBV29-1
CDR3aa: CSVEDWANGSFEQYF
CDR3nt: TGCAGCGTTGAAGATTGGGCAAACGGTAGCTTCGAGCAGTACTTC

d_gene: TRBD1
abundance: -
j_gene: TRBJ2-1
v_gene: TRBV7-9
CDR3aa: CASSLADRGFGNEQFF
CDR3nt: TGTGCCAGCAGCTTGGCGGACAGGGGGTTCGGAAATGAGCAGTTCTTC

d_gene: -
abundance: -
j_gene: TRBJ1-3
v_gene: TRBV3-1
CDR3aa: CASSQDSSSGNTIYF
CDR3nt: TGTGCCAGCAGCCAAGACAGCTCCTCTGGAAACACCATATATTTT

d_gene: -
abundance: -
j_gene: TRBJ1-2
v_gene: TRBV9
CDR3aa: CASSVAAQGSYGYTF
CDR3nt: TGTGCCAGCAGCGTAGCGGCGCAGGGGAGCTATGGCTACACCTTC

d_gene: TRBD1
abundance: -
j_gene: TRBJ1-1
v_gene: TRBV20-1
CDR3aa: CSARPPQGGSTEAFF
CDR3nt: TGCAGTGCTCGCCCTCCCCAGGGGGGGAGCACTGAAGCTTTCTTT

d_gene: TRBD1
abundance: -
j_gene: TRBJ2-1
v_gene: TRBV19
CDR3aa: CASRPGQKNYNEQFF
CDR3nt: TGTGCCAGTAGACCGGGACAGAAGAATTACAATGAGCAGTTCTTC

d_gene: TRBD2
abundance: -
j_gene: TRBJ2-5
v_gene: TRBV7-9
CDR3aa: CASSLSSGRGIETQYF
CDR3nt: TGTGCCAGCAGCTTATCCTCAGGGAGGGGAATCGAGACCCAGTACTTC

d_gene: -
abundance: few
j_gene: TRBJ1-2
v_gene: TRBV4-1
CDR3aa: CASSQESGDHYGYTF
CDR3nt: TGCGCCAGCAGCCAAGAGTCCGGGGATCACTATGGCTACACCTTC

d_gene: TRBD1
abundance: -
j_gene: TRBJ1-2
v_gene: TRBV5-6
CDR3aa: CASSLRGQTFYGYTF
CDR3nt: TGTGCCAGCAGCTTGCGGGGACAGACGTTCTATGGCTACACCTTC

d_gene: TRBD2
abundance: -
j_gene: TRBJ2-7
v_gene: TRBV12-3/TRBV12-4
CDR3aa: CASTWGGYYEQYF
CDR3nt: TGTGCCAGCACCTGGGGGGGATACTACGAGCAGTACTTC

d_gene: -
abundance: -
j_gene: TRBJ2-7
v_gene: TRBV9
CDR3aa: CASSVGGNSGAWQYF
CDR3nt: TGTGCCAGCAGCGTAGGTGGTAATTCGGGGGCCTGGCAGTACTTC

d_gene: -
abundance: -
j_gene: TRBJ2-5
v_gene: TRBV24-1
CDR3aa: CATSDLGETQYF
CDR3nt: TGTGCCACCAGTGATTTGGGCGAGACCCAGTACTTC

d_gene: TRBD2
abundance: -
j_gene: TRBJ2-7
v_gene: TRBV4-1
CDR3aa: CASSQVVGRAYEQYF
CDR3nt: TGCGCCAGCAGCCAAGTCGTCGGGAGGGCCTACGAGCAGTACTTC

d_gene: -
abundance: -
j_gene: TRBJ2-3
v_gene: TRBV7-2
CDR3aa: CASSLRLGKTDTQYF
CDR3nt: TGTGCCAGCAGCCTCCGGTTAGGGAAAACAGATACGCAGTATTTT

d_gene: -
abundance: once
j_gene: TRBJ2-3
v_gene: TRBV12-5
CDR3aa: CASGFGRDTDTQYF
CDR3nt: TGTGCTAGTGGTTTTGGCAGGGACACAGATACGCAGTATTTT

d_gene: TRBD2
abundance: -
j_gene: TRBJ2-1
v_gene: TRBV6-2/TRBV6-3
CDR3aa: CASSRGLAGLNNEQFF
CDR3nt: TGTGCCAGCAGTAGGGGACTAGCGGGGCTGAACAATGAGCAGTTCTTC

d_gene: -
abundance: -
j_gene: TRBJ2-1
v_gene: TRBV20-1
CDR3aa: CSARSGSGDYNEQFF
CDR3nt: TGCAGTGCTAGAAGTGGTAGCGGTGACTACAATGAGCAGTTCTTC

d_gene: -
abundance: -
j_gene: TRBJ2-1
v_gene: TRBV20-1
CDR3aa: CSAVGGPSYNEQFF
CDR3nt: TGCAGTGCTGTAGGAGGACCATCCTACAATGAGCAGTTCTTC

d_gene: -
abundance: -
j_gene: TRBJ2-7
v_gene: TRBV12-5
CDR3aa: CASGLGGNYEQYF
CDR3nt: TGTGCTAGTGGTTTGGGCGGCAACTACGAGCAGTACTTC

d_gene: TRBD2
abundance: -
j_gene: TRBJ2-1
v_gene: TRBV20-1
CDR3aa: CSASGTSGTGYNEQFF
CDR3nt: TGCAGTGCTAGTGGGACTAGCGGGACAGGCTACAATGAGCAGTTCTTC

d_gene: TRBD2
abundance: -
j_gene: TRBJ2-3
v_gene: TRBV6-6
CDR3aa: CASTASGLSTDTQYF
CDR3nt: TGTGCCAGCACCGCTAGCGGGTTAAGCACAGATACGCAGTATTTT

d_gene: TRBD2
abundance: -
j_gene: TRBJ2-1
v_gene: TRBV6-5
CDR3aa: CASSYRRVGGGLDNEQFF
CDR3nt: TGTGCCAGCAGTTACCGCCGGGTCGGGGGGGGCCTAGACAATGAGCAGTTCTTC

d_gene: -
abundance: -
j_gene: TRBJ2-7
v_gene: TRBV24-1
CDR3aa: CATSDPISHEQYF
CDR3nt: TGTGCCACCAGTGACCCGATCAGCCACGAGCAGTACTTC

d_gene: -
abundance: -
j_gene: TRBJ2-4
v_gene: TRBV2
CDR3aa: CASSLGDLKNIQYF
CDR3nt: TGTGCCAGCAGTTTAGGGGACCTAAAAAACATTCAGTACTTC

d_gene: TRBD2
abundance: once
j_gene: TRBJ2-3
v_gene: TRBV20-1
CDR3aa: CSAASGSFEQYF
CDR3nt: TGCAGTGCTGCTAGCGGAAGTTTTGAGCAGTATTTT

d_gene: -
abundance: once
j_gene: TRBJ2-7
v_gene: TRBV11-2
CDR3aa: CASSLGVGYEQYF
CDR3nt: TGTGCCAGCAGCTTAGGGGTTGGTTACGAGCAGTACTTC

d_gene: -
abundance: -
j_gene: TRBJ2-5
v_gene: TRBV20-1
CDR3aa: CSARVYRARYQETQYF
CDR3nt: TGCAGTGCTAGGGTGTATCGGGCCAGATACCAAGAGACCCAGTACTTC

d_gene: TRBD1
abundance: -
j_gene: TRBJ2-5
v_gene: TRBV20-1
CDR3aa: CSARGTGGTAETQYF
CDR3nt: TGCAGTGCTAGAGGGACAGGGGGGACGGCAGAGACCCAGTACTTC

d_gene: TRBD2
abundance: -
j_gene: TRBJ2-7
v_gene: TRBV27
CDR3aa: CASSEGTSGSYEQYF
CDR3nt: TGTGCCAGCAGTGAAGGGACTAGCGGATCCTACGAGCAGTACTTC

d_gene: -
abundance: -
j_gene: TRBJ2-7
v_gene: TRBV7-9
CDR3aa: CASSLGRGDEQYF
CDR3nt: TGTGCCAGCAGCCTCGGTAGAGGGGACGAGCAGTACTTC

d_gene: -
abundance: -
j_gene: TRBJ2-1
v_gene: TRBV27
CDR3aa: CASSLDGSYNEQFF
CDR3nt: TGTGCCAGCAGTCTAGATGGGTCCTACAATGAGCAGTTCTTC

d_gene: -
abundance: -
j_gene: TRBJ2-7
v_gene: TRBV27
CDR3aa: CASSDSIYEQYF
CDR3nt: TGTGCCAGCAGTGATAGTATTTACGAGCAGTACTTC

d_gene: -
abundance: -
j_gene: TRBJ2-5
v_gene: TRBV28
CDR3aa: CASTPAPGRSEETQYF
CDR3nt: TGTGCCAGCACCCCGGCCCCCGGACGCAGCGAGGAGACCCAGTACTTC

d_gene: -
abundance: -
j_gene: TRBJ2-5
v_gene: TRBV6-1
CDR3aa: CASSEIGRGETQYF
CDR3nt: TGTGCCAGCAGTGAGATTGGACGGGGAGAGACCCAGTACTTC

d_gene: -
abundance: -
j_gene: TRBJ2-3
v_gene: TRBV27
CDR3aa: CASSFKPRADTQYF
CDR3nt: TGTGCCAGCAGTTTCAAGCCTAGGGCAGATACGCAGTATTTT

d_gene: TRBD2
abundance: -
j_gene: TRBJ2-1
v_gene: TRBV29-1
CDR3aa: CSVSTSGAYNEQFF
CDR3nt: TGCAGCGTCTCGACTAGCGGGGCCTACAATGAGCAGTTCTTC

d_gene: -
abundance: once
j_gene: TRBJ2-1
v_gene: TRBV9
CDR3aa: CASSVGTGGYNEQFF
CDR3nt: TGTGCCAGCAGCGTCGGTACAGGAGGCTACAATGAGCAGTTCTTC

d_gene: -
abundance: -
j_gene: TRBJ1-2
v_gene: TRBV7-9
CDR3aa: CASSLGALNGYTF
CDR3nt: TGTGCCAGCAGCTTAGGAGCGCTGAATGGCTACACCTTC

d_gene: -
abundance: -
j_gene: TRBJ1-1
v_gene: TRBV7-3
CDR3aa: CASRAAVNTEAFF
CDR3nt: TGTGCCAGCAGGGCCGCTGTGAACACTGAAGCTTTCTTT

d_gene: -
abundance: once
j_gene: TRBJ2-7
v_gene: TRBV5-1
CDR3aa: CASSLGLEKSNSYEQYF
CDR3nt: TGCGCCAGCAGCTTGGGACTGGAAAAGTCGAATTCCTACGAGCAGTACTTC

d_gene: -
abundance: once
j_gene: TRBJ1-1
v_gene: TRBV4-1
CDR3aa: CASSQDPDLNTEAFF
CDR3nt: TGCGCCAGCAGCCAAGATCCGGACTTGAACACTGAAGCTTTCTTT

d_gene: -
abundance: -
j_gene: TRBJ2-7
v_gene: TRBV20-1
CDR3aa: CSAREAGAVSYEQYF
CDR3nt: TGCAGTGCTAGAGAAGCAGGGGCCGTCTCCTACGAGCAGTACTTC

d_gene: -
abundance: -
j_gene: TRBJ2-7
v_gene: TRBV11-2
CDR3aa: CASSLEGLMGYEQYF
CDR3nt: TGTGCCAGCAGCTTAGAGGGACTCATGGGGTACGAGCAGTACTTC

d_gene: TRBD1
abundance: -
j_gene: TRBJ1-1
v_gene: TRBV7-2
CDR3aa: CASSLGQGTPEAFF
CDR3nt: TGTGCCAGCAGCTTGGGACAGGGGACCCCTGAAGCTTTCTTT

d_gene: -
abundance: -
j_gene: TRBJ1-5
v_gene: TRBV19
CDR3aa: CASSIWGTLSNQPQHF
CDR3nt: TGTGCCAGTAGTATATGGGGGACACTATCGAATCAGCCCCAGCATTTT

d_gene: -
abundance: -
j_gene: TRBJ2-5
v_gene: TRBV29-1
CDR3aa: CSASRRDQETQYF
CDR3nt: TGCAGCGCCTCCCGCCGGGACCAAGAGACCCAGTACTTC

d_gene: -
abundance: -
j_gene: TRBJ2-1
v_gene: TRBV3-1
CDR3aa: CASSPGLGAANEQFF
CDR3nt: TGTGCCAGCAGCCCGGGTCTTGGGGCCGCAAATGAGCAGTTCTTC

d_gene: -
abundance: -
j_gene: TRBJ2-3
v_gene: TRBV4-2
CDR3aa: CASSHGTTQYF
CDR3nt: TGTGCCAGCAGCCATGGAACCACGCAGTATTTT

d_gene: -
abundance: once
j_gene: TRBJ1-4
v_gene: TRBV2
CDR3aa: CASSEQIANEKLFF
CDR3nt: TGTGCCAGCAGTGAACAGATCGCCAATGAAAAACTGTTTTTT